A single sample is the source of the 30 T cell receptor beta chains below, sequenced in a study of T-cell memory formation after mild COVID-19 (dated by TCRdb to 2020 to 2023). The library relied on 5' RACE. TCRdb lists the instrument as Illumina NovaSeq 6000. TCRdb reprocessing: public reads trimmed at Q25 with fastp, clones called with MiXCR, in-frame beta chains kept. Each entry is one CDR3 protein sequence, shown with its most common DNA and genes. The sample includes roughly 450,000 distinct CDR3 sequences, with roughly 18% observed a single time. 9% to 15% of the sample comes from the top ten. Sequenced material: PBMCs or a T cell subset sorted from them (not recorded which). The receptors here all came from an adult woman who had mild COVID-19 (a few samples of this study predate the infection). The sample titles of this study are shuffled in the database, so cell type and time point are left out; the donor was told from shared clones.

This clonotype was seen a handful of times. This rearrangement joins TRBV4-2 to TRBJ2-1, with 7 bases lining up with TRBD2. Per germline, CDR1 LGHNA and CDR2 YNFKEQ. J lost 2 bases, V lost 1 base, and 5 bases had no gene match. The CDR3 is 16 residues long. The CDR3 is CASSQGTGGTYNEQFF. DNA for the CDR3: TGTGCCAGCAGCCAAGGTACGGGAGGCACCTACAATGAGCAGTTCTTC.

A few counts support this clonotype. The chain joins TRBV25-1 to TRBJ2-7; no clear D. Germline V CDR1 and CDR2: MGHDK, SYGVNS. Trimming removed 6 bases at V and 0 bases at J, with 15 bases between. This CDR3 comprises 15 residues. CDR3 sequence reads: CASRKRCYSSYEQYF. DNA for the CDR3: TGTGCCAGCAGAAAGAGATGCTATAGCTCCTACGAGCAGTACTTC.

This chain connects TRBV12-3 or TRBV12-4 to TRBJ1-5; D unresolved. The V end was cut by 0 bases, the J end by 3 bases, with 3 bases between. The CDR3 has 13 residues. CDR3: CASSLATNQPQHF. The CDR3 nucleotides read TGTGCCAGCAGTTTAGCCACCAATCAGCCCCAGCATTTT.

This clonotype has at least ten counts. The CDR3 nucleotides read TGTGCCATCAGTGGGACTAGCGGCACAGATACGCAGTATTTT. Its protein is CAISGTSGTDTQYF. The gene calls are TRBV10-3 and TRBJ2-3; 9 positions agree with TRBD2. V shed 4 bases, J shed 1 base, and the junction held 0 bases outside the gene matches. Germline CDR1 and CDR2: ENHRY and SYGVKD. The length of the CDR3 is 14 residues.

The chain couples TRBV7-7 to TRBJ2-2; either TRBD1 or TRBD2 may supply D (6 bases each). Germline loops: CDR1 SSHAT, CDR2 FNYEAQ (reference sequence). This CDR3 contains 14 residues. The CDR3 region is CASRAGTMTGELFF. In DNA form, the CDR3 reads TGTGCTAGCCGCGCGGGGACAATGACCGGGGAGCTGTTTTTT.

The chain has TRBV20-1 and TRBJ2-7; D gene unclear. This CDR3 has 11 amino acids. V lost 4 bases and J 5 bases, leaving 9 bases between the germline ends. The germline V gene encodes CDR1 DFQATT and CDR2 SNEGSKA (reference sequence). In DNA form, the CDR3 reads TGCAGTGCTATCCGAACCGACGAGCAGTACTTC. Its translation: CSAIRTDEQYF.

This clonotype was counted a few times. The rearrangement uses TRBV18 and TRBJ2-7; 10 positions agree with TRBD2. V gave up 3 bases and J gave up 0 bases; unmatched junction bases: 8. Germline V gene data show CDR1 as KGHSH and CDR2 as LQKENI. The length of the CDR3 is 17 residues. CDR3 bases: TGTGCCAGCTCACCGATAAGACTAGCGGGTTTCTCCTACGAGCAGTACTTC. Its protein is CASSPIRLAGFSYEQYF.

This clonotype has more than one count but fewer than ten. The chain recombines TRBV4-1 with TRBJ1-2; TRBD1 agrees at 9 bases. The CDR3 is made up of 17 amino acids. With 1 base clipped from V and 1 base from J, the junction kept 7 bases outside the gene matches. Per the germline V gene, CDR1 is MGHRA and CDR2 is YSYEKL. CDR3 loop: CASSQGYRTGDNYGYTF. As DNA, the CDR3 is TGCGCCAGCAGCCAAGGGTATCGGACAGGGGATAACTATGGCTACACCTTC.

This clonotype came up a few times. The chain recombines TRBV6-5 with TRBJ1-2; D ambiguous. CDR3 length: 16 residues. Trimming left V 0 bases short and J 4 bases short, with 15 bases between. CDR1 is MNHEY, CDR2 SVGAGI, per germline. The CDR3 bases are TGTGCCAGCAGTTACTCGAGCCGGGGTTTCGCCTATGGCTACACCTTC. Translation: CASSYSSRGFAYGYTF.

The genes are TRBV12-3 or TRBV12-4 and TRBJ2-1; tentative D call: TRBD1 (6 bases). Trimming took 4 bases from V and 3 from J, leaving 16 bases between them. This CDR3 contains 16 residues. CDR3 sequence: CASSWYDRTYYNEQFF. CDR3 sequence (DNA): TGTGCCAGCAGTTGGTACGACAGGACCTACTACAATGAGCAGTTCTTC.

The rearrangement joins TRBV24-1 to TRBJ2-1, with a weak D call TRBD1 (6 bases). CDR1 is KGHDR, CDR2 SFDVKD, per germline. The CDR3 is made up of 13 amino acids. V lost 9 bases to trimming and J lost 4 bases, with 12 bases between them. The CDR3 sequence: CATGIQGYNEQFF. CDR3 DNA sequence: TGTGCCACCGGCATACAGGGATACAATGAGCAGTTCTTC.

This clonotype has at least ten counts. The chain employs TRBV5-5 and TRBJ1-2, with D possibly being TRBD1 (5 bases). With 4 bases removed from V and 8 bases from J, the gap between germline ends came to 12 bases. The CDR3 covers 12 residues. The V gene's germline CDR1 is SGHKS and CDR2 YYEKEE (reference sequence). CDR3 DNA sequence: TGTGCCAGCAGCCAGGGACTGCGAGGCTACACCTTC. It translates to CASSQGLRGYTF.

The chain has TRBV12-3 or TRBV12-4 and TRBJ2-5, with 9 positions matching TRBD1. Losses at the gene ends were 9 bases for V and 5 bases for J; bases not matched to a gene: 13. The CDR3 has 15 residues. CDR3 DNA: TGTGCCAGTAGTGCGGACAGGGGAGGGCGGGAGACCCAGTACTTC. Protein product: CASSADRGGRETQYF.

This clonotype was counted at least ten times. This CDR3 reads CASSRGGGRSPLHF. CDR3 sequence (DNA): TGTGCCAGCAGCCGCGGAGGGGGCCGGTCACCCCTCCACTTT. The chain joins TRBV7-2 to TRBJ1-6; 7 positions agree with TRBD1. V was pared by 5 bases and J by 10 bases, with 8 bases of the junction left unmatched. CDR1 is SGHTA and CDR2 is FQGNSA in the germline V gene. CDR3 size: 14 residues.

The rearrangement joins TRBV12-3 or TRBV12-4 to TRBJ1-1; possibly TRBD1 for D (5 bases). The CDR3 extends over 15 amino acids. V was shortened by 5 bases and J by 1 base, with 14 bases between the two germline ends. The CDR3 loop reads CASSRRGGTNTEAFF. The CDR3 DNA is TGTGCCAGCAGTCGAAGGGGAGGGACGAACACTGAAGCTTTCTTT.

This clonotype occurred a few times. The chain uses TRBV12-3 or TRBV12-4 and TRBJ1-5; TRBD1 aligns across 9 bases. The CDR3 is 16 residues long. The junction had 7 bases not matched to a gene; V was cut back by 3 bases and J by 4 bases. The CDR3 DNA reads TGTGCCAGCAGTTTGGGACAGGGCTTGAGGAATCAGCCCCAGCATTTT. It yields the protein CASSLGQGLRNQPQHF.

Here the CDR3 DNA reads TGTGCCAGCAGATCGGGACAGGGAGCCTACGAGCAGTACTTC. Encoded protein: CASRSGQGAYEQYF. This rearrangement joins TRBV7-9 to TRBJ2-7; 9 bases line up with TRBD1. The CDR3 runs to 14 residues. J gave up 2 bases and V 6 bases, and 5 bases lay outside the gene matches. Germline loops: CDR1 SEHNR, CDR2 FQNEAQ (reference sequence).

This clonotype has a handful of counts. The rearrangement uses TRBV6-5 and TRBJ2-2, with D tentatively TRBD1 (6 bases). V shed 5 bases and J shed 5 bases, with 33 bases lying between them. This CDR3 is 21 amino acids long. Germline lookup yields CDR1 MNHEY and CDR2 SVGAGI. The CDR3 DNA is TGTGCCAGCAGTCTACAAGCTCCGGGACACGACCTTCGGGCGGAGACCGGGGAGCTGTTTTTT. Translating it yields CASSLQAPGHDLRAETGELFF.

V gene TRBV7-8 combines with J gene TRBJ1-6, with D perhaps matching TRBD1 (6 bases). Germline CDR1 and CDR2: SGHVS and FQNEAQ. Trimming cost V 5 bases and J 0 bases, with 20 bases left between them. The CDR3 is 19 amino acids. Written as DNA, the CDR3 is TGTGCCAGCAGCGCACTCCCACAGGGTGCGAGCTCCTATAATTCACCCCTCCACTTT. It specifies CASSALPQGASSYNSPLHF.

V gene TRBV7-2 combines with J gene TRBJ2-1; D call uncertain. Germline V gene data show CDR1 as SGHTA and CDR2 as FQGNSA. The ends were cut back, 0 bases at V and 7 bases at J, with 13 bases in the middle. CDR3 length equals 15 residues. The CDR3 region has the DNA TGTGCCAGCAGCTTAGCGACGGCTAGTGGGAATGAGCAGTTCTTC. Translating gives CASSLATASGNEQFF.

This clonotype has only a few counts. The chain employs TRBV9 and TRBJ2-2, with 7 nucleotides matching TRBD1. The V and J ends lost 4 bases and 5 bases, in that order; junction bases with no gene match: 14. The germline V gene encodes CDR1 SGDLS and CDR2 YYNGEE. The CDR3 covers 17 residues. The CDR3 DNA sequence: TGTGCCAGCAGCCCGCAAGGATTACAGGGGAAAACCGGGGAGCTGTTTTTT. It specifies CASSPQGLQGKTGELFF. Based on the CDR3 plus reference TRBV9 and TRBJ2-2, the full variable domain is DSGVTQTPKHLITATGQRVTLRCSPRSGDLSVYWYQQSLDQGLQFLIQYYNGEERAKGNILERFSAQQFPDLHSELNLSSLELGDSALYFCASSPQGLQGKTGELFFGEGSRLTVL.

The chain combines TRBV3-1 with TRBJ1-1; possibly TRBD1 for D (5 bases). This CDR3 spans 14 amino acids. Trimming took 4 bases from V and 4 from J, leaving 13 bases between them. The germline V gene has CDR1 LGHDT and CDR2 YNNKEL (reference sequence). The CDR3 loop is CASSRGGALTEAFF. Written as DNA, the CDR3 is TGTGCCAGCAGCCGGGGAGGGGCGCTCACTGAAGCTTTCTTT.

The chain recombines TRBV5-1 with TRBJ2-1; 8 bases are shared with TRBD1. Germline-derived CDR1 and CDR2 are SGHRS and YFSETQ. This CDR3 comprises 14 residues. The V and J ends lost 0 bases and 8 bases, in that order; junction bases with no gene match: 4. The CDR3 reads CASSLVDRVDEQFF. The CDR3 DNA follows: TGCGCCAGCAGCTTGGTGGACAGGGTAGATGAGCAGTTCTTC. Supplemented by reference TRBV5-1 and TRBJ2-1, the full variable domain reads KAGVTQTPRYLIKTRGQQVTLSCSPISGHRSVSWYQQTPGQGLQFLFEYFSETQRNKGNFPGRFSGRQFSNSRSEMNVSTLELGDSALYLCASSLVDRVDEQFFGPGTRLTVL.

V usage is TRBV6-6 and J usage is TRBJ2-1, with D unresolved. Trimming cost V 5 bases and J 3 bases, with 8 bases left between them. The CDR3 sequence is 13 residues long. Per germline, CDR1 MNHNY and CDR2 SVGAGI (reference sequence). The CDR3, as DNA: TGTGCCAGCAGTCAGACTGGCTACAATGAGCAGTTCTTC. Its translation is CASSQTGYNEQFF.

The chain is built from TRBV12-3 or TRBV12-4 and TRBJ2-7, with D hard to call. V lost 5 bases and J 6 bases, leaving 11 bases between the germline ends. The CDR3 sequence is 12 residues long. The CDR3: CASSPPLAEQYF. As DNA, the CDR3 is TGTGCCAGCAGTCCCCCCTTAGCCGAGCAGTACTTC.

This clonotype was counted between two and nine times. V and J are TRBV4-1 and TRBJ1-1; a weak D match, TRBD1 (6 bases). In germline, CDR1 is MGHRA, CDR2 YSYEKL. The CDR3 sequence is 17 residues long. Trimming took off 0 bases at V and 2 bases at J, with 16 bases between the two ends. The CDR3, as DNA: TGCGCCAGCAGCCAAGATGGGGGGGGCTTAATAAACACTGAAGCTTTCTTT. Translation gives CASSQDGGGLINTEAFF.

The chain recombines TRBV20-1 with TRBJ2-3, with 11 bases fitting TRBD1. CDR1 DFQATT and CDR2 SNEGSKA come from the germline V gene (reference sequence). CDR3 length: 14 residues. Trimming removed 3 bases from V and 6 bases from J; junction bases left unmatched: 5. CDR3 DNA sequence: TGCAGTGCTAGCCGGGACAGGGGGATGGATACGCAGTATTTT. Protein product: CSASRDRGMDTQYF.

This clonotype occurred many times. The J gene is TRBJ2-7, the V gene TRBV28, with 13 bases lining up with TRBD2. There are 13 residues in the CDR3. The J segment lost 11 bases and the V segment lost 5 bases, leaving 6 bases of the junction unmatched. Germline V gives CDR1 MDHEN, CDR2 SYDVKM. This CDR3 is CASSPGLAGVEYF. The DNA of the CDR3 is TGTGCCAGCAGTCCCGGACTAGCGGGAGTGGAGTACTTC.

This chain links TRBV25-1 with TRBJ2-7; D not resolved. V was pared by 1 base and J by 3 bases, with 7 bases between. Per the germline V gene, CDR1 is MGHDK and CDR2 is SYGVNS. The CDR3 consists of 13 residues. CDR3 residues: CASSESGSYEQYF. DNA for the CDR3: TGTGCCAGCAGTGAATCAGGCAGCTACGAGCAGTACTTC.

This clonotype was observed a few times. J is TRBJ2-7 and V is TRBV2, with a weak D call TRBD1 (5 bases). Germline assignment: CDR1 SNHLY and CDR2 FYNNEI. Trimming removed 4 bases from V and 5 bases from J, with 9 bases in between. CDR3 length: 12 residues. CDR3 DNA: TGTGCCAGCAGTGTCCAGGGAAACGAGCAGTACTTC. The encoded protein is CASSVQGNEQYF.